These T cell receptor beta chains were read from a single sample in a study of T cells after yellow fever vaccination. One entry per CDR3 protein results from TCRdb running MiXCR on the 5' RACE reads. Here the sample spans a few hundred thousand distinct CDR3 sequences, 3% to 4.5% being singletons. Here the sequenced sample was PBMCs, taken on the day of the yellow fever booster vaccination. The receptors were sampled from a young man who received the YFV17D yellow fever vaccine. Each CDR3 is given with its conserved first and last residue. A D gene is named only where the DNA matches it firmly. Some rows have no size entry. The others give once, few or many, or a class for an expanded clone.

TRBV5-1,few,TRBJ1-2,NA,15,TGCGCCAGCAGCTTGGTGTCCGGGGGAAACTATGGCTACACCTTC,CASSLVSGGNYGYTF
TRBV5-4,many,TRBJ2-7,NA,14,TGTGCCAGCAGCTTGGCCGACGAGGGCGGCGAGCAGTACTTC,CASSLADEGGEQYF
TRBV7-6,many,TRBJ1-1,TRBD1,16,TGTGCCAGCAGCTCCAGACAGGGGGAGGTTGGGACTGAAGCTTTCTTT,CASSSRQGEVGTEAFF
TRBV5-1,many,TRBJ2-3,NA,15,TGCGCCAGCAGCTTGCAGGGAATTGAGGGAGATACGCAGTATTTT,CASSLQGIEGDTQYF
TRBV7-6,many,TRBJ2-5,NA,13,TGTGCCAGCAGCTTAGCTGAAGAAGAGACCCAGTACTTC,CASSLAEEETQYF
TRBV5-1,many,TRBJ2-5,NA,14,TGCGCCAGCAGCTTGGGCGGCGACGGGGAGACCCAGTACTTC,CASSLGGDGETQYF
TRBV2,many,TRBJ1-1,TRBD1,16,TGTGCCAGCAGTGAAGCGGGACAGGTTATGAACACTGAAGCTTTCTTT,CASSEAGQVMNTEAFF
TRBV3-1,few,TRBJ2-7,TRBD1,16,TGTGCCAGCAGCCAGGGACAGGGGTCGATCGGGAACGAGCAGTACTTC,CASSQGQGSIGNEQYF
TRBV6-1,few,TRBJ2-3,NA,13,TGTGCCAGTCCACGACAGGTCGGAGATACGCAGTATTTT,CASPRQVGDTQYF
TRBV18,NA,TRBJ2-3,NA,15,TGTGCCAGCTCACCACAGGAGGGGCCCACAGATACGCAGTATTTT,CASSPQEGPTDTQYF
TRBV7-9,many,TRBJ2-2,NA,14,TGTGCCAGCAGCCCCGGTGGCTGGGACGGGGAGCTGTTTTTT,CASSPGGWDGELFF
TRBV19,NA,TRBJ2-5,NA,13,TGTGCCAGTAGTATGATTAGAGGGGAGACCCAGTACTTC,CASSMIRGETQYF
TRBV20-1,many,TRBJ1-2,TRBD1,14,TGCAGTGCTAGAGGACAGGGGGGGGTCTATGGCTACACCTTC,CSARGQGGVYGYTF
TRBV15,many,TRBJ2-5,TRBD2,17,TGTGCCACCAGCAGGCTCCGGGCGGGGGGCCGCCAAGAGACCCAGTACTTC,CATSRLRAGGRQETQYF
TRBV5-1,NA,TRBJ1-4,NA,15,TGCGCCAGCAGCTCGGCAGGGCGCATAGGTGAAAAACTGTTTTTT,CASSSAGRIGEKLFF
TRBV18,NA,TRBJ1-4,NA,14,TGTGCCAGCTCACTTAGCGGGGCTAATGAAAAACTGTTTTTT,CASSLSGANEKLFF
TRBV7-2,NA,TRBJ1-5,NA,12,TGTGCCAGCAGCTTAGCACATCAGCCCCAGCATTTT,CASSLAHQPQHF
TRBV28,many,TRBJ2-7,NA,15,TGTGCCAGCAGTCCGTCGGACGCGGAAGGGTCCGAGCAGTACTTC,CASSPSDAEGSEQYF
TRBV11-2,few,TRBJ2-2,NA,18,TGTGCCAGCAGCTTAGAAGTTCGGGGCGGGACGAACACCGGGGAGCTGTTTTTT,CASSLEVRGGTNTGELFF
TRBV7-6,NA,TRBJ2-5,NA,16,TGTGCCAGCACCCCGGACCCGGGCTTCCACCAAGAGACCCAGTACTTC,CASTPDPGFHQETQYF